This record concerns one T cell receptor beta chain sequence. The antigen is unknown. The source of the sample is a study of OX40 agonist ivuxolimab in advanced cancers. Here immunoSEQ multiplex PCR was the method, and the copy in TCRdb shows in-frame clones only, minus some. The sample lists about 78,000 clones, about nine tenths seen once, with 0.2% to 0.3% in the top ten. V was pared by 1 base and J by 4 bases, with 11 bases of the junction left unmatched. Germline V lookup: CDR1 MGHRA, CDR2 YSYEKL. The CDR3 runs to 19 residues. Study-level points and caveats: At 0.1 to 3.0 mg/kg, clonal expansion of CD4+ and CD8+ blood T cells had occurred by week 6.

This specimen consisted of CD4+ or CD8+ T cells sorted from blood, obtained in a trial of the OX40 agonist ivuxolimab. The receptor was isolated from an adult with an advanced solid tumor such as melanoma, head and neck, liver or kidney cancer. The rearrangement links TRBV4-1 to TRBJ2-3; 13 positions agree with TRBD2. The CDR3 nucleotides are TGCGCCAGCAGCCAAGGCCCCCTCACTAGCGGGAGGGCCGCAGATACGCAGTATTTT. Translation: CASSQGPLTSGRAADTQYF.